The 23 T cell receptor beta chains below all came from one sample that was sequenced in a study of T cell repertoires in cytomegalovirus infection. For these TCRs, the target antigens are not known. TCRdb re-called the reads through MiXCR, storing one row per CDR3 protein. The profile shows more than 45,000 distinct CDR3 sequences, 33% of them singletons. The sample comprised PBMCs, sequenced either directly or after in vitro stimulation (not recorded which). These receptors all stem from a human donor in good health (CMV status not recorded). Some clones in this sample may be carry-over from other donors' samples.

This chain joins TRBV20-1 and TRBJ2-1; 8 bases are a match to TRBD2. The CDR3 is 16 amino acids. Germline CDR1 and CDR2: DFQATT and SNEGSKA (reference sequence). The J segment lost 10 bases and the V segment lost 3 bases, leaving 17 bases of the junction unmatched. CDR3 sequence (DNA): TGCAGTGCTAGTTCACGGACTAGCCCAGGACCTCTAGAGCAGTTCTTC. Translating gives CSASSRTSPGPLEQFF.

CDR3 nucleotides: TGCAGTGCTAGAGATGGGGCGGCTGCAAATGAGCAGTTCTTC. The encoded protein is CSARDGAAANEQFF. The rearrangement uses TRBV20-1 and TRBJ2-1; possibly TRBD1 for D (5 bases). This CDR3 spans 14 amino acids. Germline CDR1 and CDR2: DFQATT and SNEGSKA (reference sequence). V was pared by 0 bases and J by 7 bases, with 13 bases between.

This chain joins TRBV18 and TRBJ2-3; 14 bases align to TRBD2. Trimming cost V 5 bases and J 0 bases; bases outside gene matches: 7. The germline V gene has CDR1 KGHSH and CDR2 LQKENI. The CDR3 covers 18 residues. CDR3 residues: CASSGPGLAGVSTDTQYF. The CDR3 bases are TGTGCCAGCTCAGGTCCGGGACTAGCGGGAGTCAGCACAGATACGCAGTATTTT.

This clonotype was observed a handful of times. This sequence joins TRBV7-6 and TRBJ1-1; D uncertain. The CDR3 covers 13 residues. The V gene's germline CDR1 is SGHVS and CDR2 FNYEAQ. V lost 2 bases to trimming and J lost 4 bases, with 8 bases between them. CDR3 sequence (DNA): TGTGCCAGCAGCTTACCTGGGCCCACTGAAGCTTTCTTT. Its protein is CASSLPGPTEAFF. The full variable domain, in which reference TRBV7-6 and TRBJ1-1 provide the parts outside the CDR3, is GAGVSQSPRYKVTKRGQDVALRCDPISGHVSLYWYRQALGQGPEFLTYFNYEAQQDKSGLPNDRFSAERPEGSISTLTIQRTEQRDSAMYRCASSLPGPTEAFFGQGTRLTVV.

This clonotype has more than one count but fewer than ten. The chain carries TRBV25-1 and TRBJ1-1, with unresolved D. CDR3 length equals 13 residues. The germline gives CDR1 MGHDK, CDR2 SYGVNS. Between the trimmed V and J ends, which lost 6 bases and 1 base, there was a span of 9 bases. The CDR3 DNA sequence: TGTGCCAGCAGCCGGGGAAGGAACACTGAAGCTTTCTTT. This encodes CASSRGRNTEAFF.

The CDR3 region has the DNA TGTGCCAGCAGCTTGTACCCTCGAGGGCCGGGGAACACTGAAGCTTTCTTT. Protein: CASSLYPRGPGNTEAFF. The chain carries TRBV11-2 and TRBJ1-1; D ambiguous. There are 17 residues in the CDR3. V was clipped by 3 bases and J by 1 base, with 18 bases between them. Germline assignment: CDR1 SGHAT and CDR2 FQNNGV.

This rearrangement joins TRBV12-3 or TRBV12-4 to TRBJ2-7, with 8 nucleotides matching TRBD1. With 6 bases clipped from V and 4 bases from J, the junction kept 8 bases outside the gene matches. The CDR3 loop spans 14 amino acids. CDR3 sequence (DNA): TGTGCCAGCAGCTCCCTGGACAGGGTTTACGAGCAGTACTTC. This sequence encodes CASSSLDRVYEQYF.

This clonotype is medium-sized by share. The J gene is TRBJ1-1, the V gene TRBV7-8; no reliable D call. V lost 2 bases and J lost 3, with 7 bases in between. CDR1 SGHVS and CDR2 FQNEAQ come from the germline V gene. This CDR3 contains 13 residues. DNA of the CDR3: TGTGCCAGCAGCTTATTAAGGTACACTGAAGCTTTCTTT. Translating gives CASSLLRYTEAFF. The entire variable domain, with the rest obtained from reference TRBV7-8 and TRBJ1-1, is as follows: GAGVSQSPRYKVAKRGQDVALRCDPISGHVSLFWYQQALGQGPEFLTYFQNEAQLDKSGLPSDRFFAERPEGSVSTLKIQRTQQEDSAVYLCASSLLRYTEAFFGQGTRLTVV.

This clonotype was seen more than once but under ten times. V and J are TRBV20-1 and TRBJ2-3, with 9 bases that match TRBD1. Germline V lookup: CDR1 DFQATT, CDR2 SNEGSKA (reference sequence). This CDR3 is 15 amino acids long. Losses at the gene ends were 5 bases for V and 3 bases for J; bases not matched to a gene: 9. The CDR3 here is CSAGGTGKGTDTQYF. The DNA for the CDR3 is TGCAGTGCTGGGGGGACAGGGAAAGGGACAGATACGCAGTATTTT.

The chain links TRBV6-6 to TRBJ1-5, with D unresolved. CDR3 length: 14 residues. CDR1 and CDR2 from the germline V gene are MNHNY and SVGAGI (reference sequence). Deletions cut 0 bases from V and 7 bases from J, with 10 bases between. The CDR3 sequence is CASSYSVGGQPQHF. The CDR3 DNA is TGTGCCAGCAGTTACTCCGTAGGAGGGCAGCCCCAGCATTTT.

This chain joins TRBV4-2 and TRBJ1-5; no clear D. V lost 2 bases, J lost 3 bases, and 11 bases lay in between. Germline V gene lookup returns CDR1 LGHNA and CDR2 YNFKEQ. This CDR3 region has 15 residues. The CDR3 sequence: CASSQNPGNNQPQHF. The DNA for the CDR3 is TGTGCCAGCAGCCAAAATCCAGGTAACAATCAGCCCCAGCATTTT.

In its sample, this clonotype was seen many times. The chain recombines TRBV2 with TRBJ2-1; 9 bases agree with TRBD2. Germline-derived CDR1 and CDR2 are SNHLY and FYNNEI. Losses at the gene ends were 5 bases for V and 7 bases for J; bases not matched to a gene: 9. This CDR3 is built from 15 residues. The CDR3 reads CASSSRGGAENEQFF. The DNA of the CDR3 is TGTGCCAGCAGTTCCCGCGGGGGGGCCGAAAATGAGCAGTTCTTC.

This clonotype was seen ten or more times. V usage is TRBV29-1 and J usage is TRBJ2-4; the D gene is possibly TRBD2 (6 bases). This CDR3 comprises 15 residues. From germline, CDR1 is SQVTM and CDR2 ANQGSEA. Trimming took 0 bases from V and 6 from J, leaving 15 bases between them. The CDR3 here is CSVEDLGTSLNIQYF. Written as DNA, the CDR3 is TGCAGCGTTGAAGACTTAGGGACTTCCTTAAACATTCAGTACTTC.

This clonotype was recorded a few times. The chain links TRBV20-1 to TRBJ2-5; maybe TRBD1 (6 bases). The CDR3 covers 15 residues. Germline CDR1 and CDR2: DFQATT and SNEGSKA (reference sequence). V lost 6 bases and J lost 2, with 19 bases in between. The CDR3 bases are TGCAGTGCCATGCCGAGTGGACAGATTCAAGAGACCCAGTACTTC. Its translation: CSAMPSGQIQETQYF.

This rearrangement joins TRBV19 to TRBJ1-5; no clear D. Germline CDR1 is LNHDA and CDR2 is SQIVND (reference sequence). V lost 4 bases, J lost 11 bases, and 18 bases lay in between. CDR3 length: 14 amino acids. CDR3 amino acids: CASSKAAIDGTQHF. The CDR3 DNA is TGTGCCAGTAGTAAGGCAGCCATAGACGGGACCCAGCATTTT.

This chain links TRBV27 with TRBJ2-2; tentative D call: TRBD1 (6 bases). The CDR3 contains 15 residues. The V gene lost 10 bases and the J gene lost 2 bases, with 17 bases spanning the gap. In germline, CDR1 is MNHEY, CDR2 SMNVEV (reference sequence). This chain's CDR3 is CATPWTAINTGELFF. CDR3 sequence (DNA): TGTGCCACACCATGGACAGCGATAAACACCGGGGAGCTGTTTTTT.

This rearrangement joins TRBV6-5 to TRBJ1-5, with D perhaps TRBD1 (6 bases). Germline assignment: CDR1 MNHEY and CDR2 SVGAGI. This CDR3 comprises 16 residues. V lost 6 bases to trimming and J lost 7 bases, with 22 bases between them. The CDR3 DNA is TGTGCCAGCAGCCGCGGAGGAGGGGGGGGCGGACAGCCCCAGCATTTT. Translated: CASSRGGGGGGQPQHF.

The genes are TRBV27 and TRBJ2-1; TRBD1 matches 11 bases. The CDR3 loop spans 15 amino acids. After removal of 4 bases from V and 8 bases from J, the junction contained 7 bases not matched to a gene. Germline CDR1 is MNHEY and CDR2 is SMNVEV (reference sequence). The CDR3 here is CASSSGTGGMDEQFF. The CDR3 DNA sequence: TGTGCCAGCAGTTCTGGGACAGGGGGGATGGATGAGCAGTTCTTC.

This clonotype was found a few times. The chain employs TRBV7-8 and TRBJ2-7, with D perhaps matching TRBD1 (5 bases). The CDR3 is 16 amino acids. V lost 1 base, J lost 3 bases, and 16 bases lay in between. Per germline, CDR1 SGHVS and CDR2 FQNEAQ. The CDR3 coding sequence is TGTGCCAGCAGCTTAGGACAGAGGATACCCGTCTACGAGCAGTACTTC. Translation gives CASSLGQRIPVYEQYF.

This clonotype was picked up many times. This chain connects TRBV7-9 to TRBJ2-1; D call uncertain. This CDR3 is 13 amino acids long. The germline V and J ends were trimmed by 5 bases and 2 bases, with 7 bases remaining between them. The germline gives CDR1 SEHNR, CDR2 FQNEAQ (reference sequence). The CDR3 sequence: CASSPGPYNEQFF. DNA for the CDR3: TGTGCCAGCAGCCCCGGGCCCTACAATGAGCAGTTCTTC.

This clonotype was found many times. The chain is built from TRBV6-1 and TRBJ1-5; D remains unclear. Germline CDR1 is MNHNS and CDR2 is SASEGT. The CDR3 extends over 14 amino acids. V was pared by 8 bases and J by 3 bases, with 14 bases between. The CDR3 loop reads CASLKRGLNQPQHF. Written as DNA, the CDR3 is TGTGCCAGCCTTAAGCGAGGCCTCAATCAGCCCCAGCATTTT.

V usage is TRBV2 and J usage is TRBJ2-3, with 7 bases that match TRBD1. J lost 5 bases, V lost 8 bases, and 10 bases had no gene match. This CDR3 is 14 amino acids long. Per the germline V gene, CDR1 is SNHLY and CDR2 is FYNNEI. CDR3 nucleotide sequence: TGTGCCAGCCTCCGGGACAGAGTGAAAGATACGCAGTATTTT. It yields the protein CASLRDRVKDTQYF.

Only a few counts were recorded for this clonotype. The chain carries TRBV2 and TRBJ1-4; 11 nucleotides match TRBD1. CDR3 length: 15 amino acids. The V segment lost 5 bases and the J segment 13 bases; nucleotides outside the gene matches: 12. Germline V gives CDR1 SNHLY, CDR2 FYNNEI. In DNA, the CDR3 is TGTGCCAGCAGTTCTGGCGGACAGGGGGCAACCGGACTGTTTTTT. Translation gives CASSSGGQGATGLFF. Full variable domain (missing parts from reference TRBV2 and TRBJ1-4): EPEVTQTPSHQVTQMGQEVILRCVPISNHLYFYWYRQILGQKVEFLVSFYNNEISEKSEIFDDQFSVERPDGSNFTLKIRSTKLEDSAMYFCASSSGGQGATGLFFGSGTQLSVL.